These 9 T cell receptor beta chains originate from one sample sequenced in a study of blood T cell repertoires in COVID-19. Clones were read by immunoSEQ multiplex PCR, and TCRdb kept only the in-frame ones, dropping some. The sample lists roughly 45,000 clones; 70% to 85% were seen once. The sequencing input was peripheral blood. These receptors came from a man aged 45-65 years with active COVID-19.

This chain joins TRBV27 and TRBJ2-4, with 7 bases identical to TRBD2. The germline gives CDR1 MNHEY, CDR2 SMNVEV (reference sequence). The CDR3 is made up of 13 amino acids. V lost 2 bases to trimming and J lost 6 bases; unmatched junction nucleotides: 1. CDR3 sequence reads: CASSLGGRNIQYF. CDR3 coding DNA: TGTGCCAGCAGTTTAGGCGGGAGAAACATTCAGTACTTC.

J is TRBJ2-4 and V is TRBV6-5; D is perhaps TRBD2 (6 bases). The V end was cut by 0 bases, the J end by 10 bases, with 13 bases between. CDR1 MNHEY and CDR2 SVGAGI come from the germline V gene. CDR3 size: 14 residues. In DNA, the CDR3 is TGTGCCAGCAGTTACTCCGGGACTTATAGTATTCAGTACTTC. Its translation: CASSYSGTYSIQYF.

This chain uses TRBV24-1 with TRBJ2-1, with D perhaps TRBD1 (5 bases). V was clipped by 3 bases and J by 4 bases, with 12 bases between them. Germline V gives CDR1 KGHDR, CDR2 SFDVKD. The CDR3 is 15 residues long. The CDR3 reads CATSDPTTAYNEQFF. The CDR3 bases are TGTGCCACCAGTGATCCAACGACAGCTTACAATGAGCAGTTCTTC.

This sequence joins TRBV12-3 or TRBV12-4 and TRBJ1-1; D remains unclear. Trimming left V 2 bases short and J 5 bases short, with 6 bases between. There are 12 residues in the CDR3. The CDR3 nucleotides read TGTGCCAGCAGTTTACAGAGGACTGAAGCTTTCTTT. Protein sequence: CASSLQRTEAFF.

In DNA form, the CDR3 reads TGTGCCAGCAGCCCCGTCCTTGGGACAGGTAGCTCTGGGGCCAACGTCCTGACTTTC. Translated: CASSPVLGTGSSGANVLTF. The rearrangement joins TRBV3-1 (or the pseudogene TRBV3-2) to TRBJ2-6, with 8 nucleotides matching TRBD1. Germline CDR1 LGHDT, CDR2 YNNKEL (reference sequence). After removal of 4 bases from V and 0 bases from J, the junction contained 11 bases not matched to a gene. The CDR3 is 19 amino acids.

The gene calls are TRBV28 and TRBJ1-5; D call uncertain. This CDR3 region has 16 residues. In germline, CDR1 is MDHEN, CDR2 SYDVKM. The germline V and J ends were trimmed by 5 bases and 0 bases, with 14 bases remaining between them. The CDR3 is CASSPLSPDSNQPQHF. In nucleotides, the CDR3 is TGTGCCAGCAGTCCTCTATCGCCCGATAGCAATCAGCCCCAGCATTTT.

The chain combines TRBV5-8 with TRBJ2-2; 8 bases align to TRBD1. Unmatched junction bases numbered 3, after V lost 2 bases and J lost 3 bases. Germline assignment: CDR1 SGHTS and CDR2 YDEGEE. CDR3 length: 15 residues. The CDR3 sequence: CASSFGTGYTGELFF. In DNA form, the CDR3 reads TGTGCCAGCAGCTTCGGGACAGGATACACCGGGGAGCTGTTTTTT.

V is TRBV29-1 and J is TRBJ2-3; a weak D match, TRBD2 (6 bases). Germline loops: CDR1 SQVTM, CDR2 ANQGSEA. The CDR3 covers 12 residues. V lost 4 bases and J lost 4, with 9 bases in between. The chain's CDR3 is CSVVSSADTQYF. The CDR3 region has the DNA TGCAGCGTTGTTTCTAGCGCAGATACGCAGTATTTT.

CDR3 protein: CASSYPKGSGVETQYF. The CDR3 DNA reads TGTGCCAGCAGTTACCCCAAAGGTAGCGGAGTGGAGACCCAGTACTTC. The chain combines TRBV6-5 with TRBJ2-5; D perhaps matches TRBD2 (6 bases). The length of the CDR3 is 16 residues. V was trimmed by 2 bases and J by 5 bases, leaving 18 bases between them. Germline CDR1 reads MNHEY; CDR2 reads SVGAGI.